The present TCR beta chain was sequenced within a study of CD8+CD57+ T cells in acquired aplastic anemia (dated by TCRdb to the late 2010s). Study-wide context: Extracted DNA from sorted CD4+ and CD8+ cells averaged about 3 ug, ranging from about 0.17 to 30 ug. A CD8+CD57+ expansion meant a frequency higher than the mean frequency seen in healthy subjects.

This clonotype showed up just a few times. There is no known antigen for this receptor. Nothing much larger sits one base from this clone, and base qualities are not available. The patients picked for sequencing were ones in whom flow cytometry had shown an expansion of CD8+CD57+ cells. Every patient had a diagnosis of severe acquired aplastic anemia based on International Study of Aplastic Anemia and Agranulocytosis and Camitta criteria. At the time blood was sampled, none of the patients had received any therapy. TCR repertoires of sorted CD4+ and CD8+ blood T cells from severe aplastic anemia patients and healthy subjects were deep-sequenced in the study. Patients were enrolled under clinicaltrials.gov protocols 00001620, 01623167, 00001397, 00071045, 00081523 and 00961064 in the USA. Ficoll-Paque density gradient centrifugation was used to isolate peripheral blood mononuclear cells. Before DNA was extracted, CD4+ and CD8+ T cells were sorted using either FACS or magnetic beads.

The investigation overall reported the following: Around 28 CD8+ CDR3 sequences were found to be shared between patients and controls, but these sequences appeared to be highly expressed in patients and within the immunodominant clones of the patients. Patients and healthy controls showed no significant difference in CD8+ Simpson's diversity (P=0.060).

According to the germline V gene, CDR1 reads SGHDT and CDR2 reads YYEEEE. Between the V and J ends, shortened by 4 bases and 6 bases respectively, the junction contains 14 bases. The CDR3 numbers 14 residues from cysteine through phenylalanine. CDR3 DNA only is kept here, 42 bases in frame from base 1. TCR beta VDJ combination and CDR3 sequence profiling used genomic DNA as the template. An Illumina HiSeq 2000 was the platform used for TCR repertoire sequencing. The authors' pipeline ran thus. Repertoires were assessed using TRBV/TRBJ rearrangement plots, CDR3 size and DJ length profiles, and Simpson's diversity index. The immunodominant clone was defined as the most abundant DNA sequence in deep sequencing data. CDR3 amino acid sequences were screened for sharing across subjects and were compared with published repertoires and the VDJdb database. TCRdb reprocessing: public reads trimmed at Q25 with fastp, clones called with MiXCR, in-frame beta chains kept. CDR3 protein sequences are deduplicated, and each keeps its most common genes and DNA. What appears here as the V and J calls and clone size reflects TCRdb's work, not the paper's. The table for this sample lists hundreds of thousands of distinct CDR3 sequences; over 25% of them were counted only once. 0.7% to 1% of the sample is held by the ten biggest clonotypes.

This TCR derives from a human donor with aplastic anemia. Sequenced input: sorted CD4+, CD8+, or CD8+CD57+ T cells (not recorded which) from PBMCs. The chain joins TRBV5-6 to TRBJ1-5, with a weak D call of TRBD1 (6 bases match). DNA sequence: TGTGCCAGCAGCGCGGGACAAGAAAGTCAGCCCCAGCATTTT. Translated, this gives CASSAGQESQPQHF. The CDR3, completed at both ends by the reference TRBV5-6 and TRBJ1-5 genes, gives the full variable domain DAGVTQSPTHLIKTRGQQVTLRCSPKSGHDTVSWYQQALGQGPQFIFQYYEEEERQRGNFPDRFSGHQFPNYSSELNVNALLLGDSALYLCASSAGQESQPQHFGDGTRLSIL.